This section outlines one T cell receptor beta chain sequence together with its context. Antigen: not known. The missing CDR3 end, 3 residues past where the read stops, is filled in from the germline J gene. These data originate in a study of Tregs in tolerant kidney transplant recipients. Turning to the study itself: The nonmyeloablative bone marrow transplants came from related graft donors, with transient mixed chimerism.

The table came from immunoSEQ multiplex PCR; TCRdb's copy has only in-frame clones and leaves some out. The repertoire table contains approximately 49,000 clones. Germline CDR1 reads SGHRS; CDR2 reads YFSETQ. J gave up 1 base and V 5 bases, and 5 bases lay outside the gene matches. The CDR3 consists of 14 residues. Study conclusions and caveats: Activated donor B cell expansion appeared to reveal the most relevant donor-specific TCRbeta repertoire. For some patients, primers changed over time, blocking nucleotide-level comparison.

The clonotype originates from a human donor who received a combined kidney and bone marrow transplant. The V call is TRBV5-1, the J call TRBJ1-1, with 7 bases aligning to TRBD1. The sequenced sample was CD4+ T cells from blood, obtained before the transplant. The CDR3 bases that were read are TGCGCCAGCAGACCGGGACAGCGGAACACTGAA. Amino acids: CASRPGQRNTE. In full, the CDR3 is CASRPGQRNTEAFF. Based on the CDR3 plus reference TRBV5-1 and TRBJ1-1, the full variable domain is KAGVTQTPRYLIKTRGQQVTLSCSPISGHRSVSWYQQTPGQGLQFLFEYFSETQRNKGNFPGRFSGRQFSNSRSEMNVSTLELGDSALYLCASRPGQRNTEAFFGQGTRLTVV.